The 22 T cell receptor beta chains in this list originate from one sample, sequenced in a study of circulating tumor DNA in untreated peripheral T-cell lymphoma. Assay: immunoSEQ multiplex PCR; the TCRdb copy retains only in-frame clones and omits some. The table shows fewer than 8,000 clones, with around 77% occurring only once. Material for sequencing was tumor tissue. The origin of the receptors is a human donor with peripheral T-cell lymphoma.

The V and J genes are TRBV6-8 and TRBJ1-2, with D possibly being TRBD1 (5 bases). The CDR3 covers 13 residues. V lost 6 bases to trimming and J lost 4 bases, with 12 bases between them. Germline V lookup: CDR1 MNHGY, CDR2 SAAAGT. CDR3 sequence reads: CASSLIGGYGYTF. CDR3 in DNA: TGTGCCAGCAGCTTAATCGGGGGCTATGGCTACACCTTC.

This chain uses TRBV6-8 with TRBJ2-5; 9 bases are shared with TRBD2. V trimming: 6 bases; J trimming: 4 bases; junction bases outside the gene matches: 15. The CDR3 runs 17 residues. Germline V gene sequence: CDR1 MNHGY, CDR2 SAAAGT. The CDR3 coding sequence is TGTGCCAGCAGCCCCAGCGTCGGAAGCGGGGGGACAGAGACCCAGTACTTC. This translates into CASSPSVGSGGTETQYF.

This chain joins TRBV11-3 and TRBJ2-7; D may be TRBD2 (6 bases). Per germline, CDR1 SGHNT and CDR2 YENEEA. V shed 5 bases and J shed 4 bases, with 18 bases lying between them. This CDR3 region has 15 residues. CDR3: CASSLTVAESYEQYF. CDR3 in DNA: TGTGCCAGCAGCCTAACTGTAGCGGAGTCATACGAGCAGTACTTC. Combining the CDR3 with reference TRBV11-3 and TRBJ2-7 gives the whole variable domain EAGVVQSPRYKIIEKKQPVAFWCNPISGHNTLYWYLQNLGQGPELLIRYENEEAVDDSQLPKDRFSAERLKGVDSTLKIQPAELGDSAVYLCASSLTVAESYEQYFGPGTRLTVT.

V gene TRBV14 combines with J gene TRBJ1-2, with unresolved D. Germline CDR1 reads SGHDN; CDR2 reads FVKESK. The V end lost 3 bases, the J end lost 0 bases, and 8 bases lay between the germline ends. CDR3 length: 14 residues. Here the CDR3 DNA reads TGTGCCAGCAGCCACCTGACAACTAACTATGGCTACACCTTC. Its translation is CASSHLTTNYGYTF.

In the case of this clone: The CDR3 does not close with the conserved phenylalanine or tryptophan, likely indicating a read error. The limits of the CDR3 on the DNA are not certain, so only TCRdb's listed CDR3 is given. The chain couples TRBV28 to TRBJ1-3; the table names TRBD1, a call not compared with the DNA. 13 amino acids form the CDR3, both terminal residues included. CDR1 and CDR2 (germline): MDHEN, SYDVKM. The CDR3 loop reads CASSPQGHDGKNV.

The genes are TRBV28 and TRBJ1-2, with D unclear. The CDR3 covers 14 residues. The germline V and J ends were trimmed by 2 bases and 0 bases, with 7 bases remaining between them. Germline loops: CDR1 MDHEN, CDR2 SYDVKM. DNA of the CDR3: TGTGCCAGCAGTTTAAAGACATCTAACTATGGCTACACCTTC. Encoded protein: CASSLKTSNYGYTF.

The chain is built from TRBV18 and TRBJ2-3; a weak D match, TRBD1 (6 bases). Germline V gives CDR1 KGHSH, CDR2 LQKENI. This CDR3 is 13 amino acids long. The germline V and J ends were trimmed by 3 bases and 4 bases, with 8 bases remaining between them. In DNA, the CDR3 is TGTGCCAGCTCACCTGGGGGCGCAGATACGCAGTATTTT. Its protein product is CASSPGGADTQYF.

V is TRBV6-8 and J is TRBJ2-7; the D gene is possibly TRBD2 (5 bases). Germline CDR1 reads MNHGY; CDR2 reads SAAAGT. The CDR3 sequence is 13 residues long. V lost 4 bases and J 0 bases, leaving 7 bases between the germline ends. The CDR3 nucleotides read TGTGCCAGCAGTTTTACTAGCTCCTACGAGCAGTACTTC. As protein: CASSFTSSYEQYF.

This chain uses TRBV19 with TRBJ2-2; no clear D gene. Trimming stripped 7 bases from V and 7 bases from J, with 7 bases between. Germline loops: CDR1 LNHDA, CDR2 SQIVND (reference sequence). This CDR3 has 11 residues. CDR3 in DNA: TGTGCCAGTACACAAATCGGGGAGCTGTTTTTT. It codes for CASTQIGELFF.

This clone was counted once. The chain is built from TRBV6-8 and TRBJ2-4, with D perhaps matching TRBD1 or TRBD2 (5 bases each). V lost 6 bases and J lost 9, with 15 bases in between. This CDR3 contains 13 residues. Germline CDR1 MNHGY, CDR2 SAAAGT. The CDR3: CASSRDPPAIQYF. The CDR3 nucleotides read TGTGCCAGCAGCCGGGACCCCCCGGCCATTCAGTACTTC.

This clone has just a few counts. The chain joins TRBV6-8 to TRBJ1-5; a weak D match, TRBD1 (5 bases). Germline lookup yields CDR1 MNHGY and CDR2 SAAAGT. The length of the CDR3 is 13 residues. The V and J ends lost 7 bases and 6 bases respectively, with 13 bases between them. The DNA of the CDR3 is TGTGCCAGCACACCGATGAGGGGTCAGCCCCAGCATTTT. Translation gives CASTPMRGQPQHF.

This chain uses TRBV29-1 with TRBJ1-1, with D unclear. V lost 6 bases and J 0 bases, leaving 11 bases between the germline ends. The length of the CDR3 is 13 residues. CDR1 and CDR2 from the germline V gene are SQVTM and ANQGSEA. The CDR3 nucleotides read TGCAGCGTGGACGGAATATTGAACACTGAAGCTTTCTTT. Its protein is CSVDGILNTEAFF.

The CDR3 spells CASSTRTVPPYGYTF. CDR3 bases: TGTGCCAGCAGCACGCGGACAGTGCCACCCTATGGCTACACCTTC. V and J are TRBV9 and TRBJ1-2, with D perhaps matching TRBD1 (6 bases). The CDR3 extends over 15 amino acids. CDR1 SGDLS and CDR2 YYNGEE come from the germline V gene. Trimming pared 4 bases from V and 4 bases from J, leaving 17 bases between. Together with reference TRBV9 and TRBJ1-2, the CDR3 gives the full variable domain: DSGVTQTPKHLITATGQRVTLRCSPRSGDLSVYWYQQSLDQGLQFLIQYYNGEERAKGNILERFSAQQFPDLHSELNLSSLELGDSALYFCASSTRTVPPYGYTFGSGTRLTVV.

V usage is TRBV6-1 and J usage is TRBJ2-6; no clear D. V lost 1 base to trimming and J lost 4 bases, with 11 bases between them. The CDR3 consists of 16 residues. The germline V gene has CDR1 MNHNS and CDR2 SASEGT. The CDR3 DNA follows: TGTGCCAGCAGTGAAGGTGGGTCGGCGGGGGCCAACGTCCTGACTTTC. Translated: CASSEGGSAGANVLTF.

This rearrangement joins TRBV18 to TRBJ2-3; D not resolved. Germline CDR1 and CDR2: KGHSH and LQKENI. This CDR3 has 12 residues. V was cut by 3 bases and J by 2 bases, with 3 bases left in between. The CDR3 DNA is TGTGCCAGCTCACCCTCCACAGATACGCAGTATTTT. Protein: CASSPSTDTQYF.

This clone turned up a few times. The chain employs TRBV28 and TRBJ1-4, with D possibly matching TRBD1 (5 bases). From germline, CDR1 is MDHEN and CDR2 SYDVKM. V was clipped by 6 bases and J by 0 bases, with 14 bases between them. The CDR3 spans 16 residues. CDR3 amino acids: CASSPTARATNEKLFF. CDR3 DNA: TGTGCCAGCAGCCCGACAGCGCGTGCAACTAATGAAAAACTGTTTTTT. Complete variable domain (other parts from reference TRBV28 and TRBJ1-4): DVKVTQSSRYLVKRTGEKVFLECVQDMDHENMFWYRQDPGLGLRLIYFSYDVKMKEKGDIPEGYSVSREKKERFSLILESASTNQTSMYLCASSPTARATNEKLFFGSGTQLSVL.

In its sample, this clone ranks as medium-sized. The chain links TRBV29-1 to TRBJ1-2, with D unresolved. The CDR3 is made up of 14 amino acids. The germline CDR1 and CDR2 sequences are SQVTM and ANQGSEA. Trimming removed 1 base at V and 5 bases at J, with 14 bases between. The CDR3 is CSVEGYPQVYGYTF. The CDR3 DNA is TGCAGCGTTGAAGGGTACCCTCAGGTTTATGGCTACACCTTC.

The V gene is TRBV6-8, the J gene TRBJ1-1; D is undetermined. CDR1 is MNHGY and CDR2 is SAAAGT in the germline V gene. V lost 2 bases and J 9 bases, leaving 16 bases between the germline ends. This CDR3 comprises 14 residues. The CDR3 sequence is CASSYGGGWAKAFF. The CDR3 DNA is TGTGCCAGCAGTTACGGAGGAGGGTGGGCTAAAGCTTTCTTT.

The rearrangement uses TRBV30 and TRBJ2-3, with TRBD1 as a possible D gene (6 bases). CDR1 and CDR2 from the germline V gene are GTSNPN and SVGIG (reference sequence). The CDR3 is 14 residues long. Trimming stripped 3 bases from V and 2 bases from J, with 12 bases between. For the CDR3, the DNA is TGTGCCTGGAGGACAGGACAACCCACAGATACGCAGTATTTT. As protein: CAWRTGQPTDTQYF.

By share, this clone counts as medium-sized (0.01 to 0.1%). This chain uses TRBV11-3 with TRBJ2-3; TRBD2 might be the D (6 bases). V was pared by 5 bases and J by 3 bases, with 15 bases between. The CDR3 loop spans 15 amino acids. Germline V gene sequence: CDR1 SGHNT, CDR2 YENEEA. CDR3 nucleotides: TGTGCCAGCAGCCCGACGGGGGTTTGGACAGATACGCAGTATTTT. Translating gives CASSPTGVWTDTQYF.

The genes are TRBV15 and TRBJ2-3; D is possibly TRBD2 (7 bases). The CDR3 is 16 amino acids. From germline, CDR1 is LNHNV and CDR2 YYDKDF (reference sequence). V was pared by 1 base and J by 7 bases, with 18 bases between. The chain's CDR3 is CATSRVGGGPSHTQYF. CDR3 DNA: TGTGCCACCAGCAGAGTTGGGGGGGGCCCCTCCCATACGCAGTATTTT. The complete variable domain, with remaining parts taken from reference TRBV15 and TRBJ2-3, reads DAMVIQNPRYQVTQFGKPVTLSCSQTLNHNVMYWYQQKSSQAPKLLFHYYDKDFNNEADTPDNFQSRRPNTSFCFLDIRSPGLGDTAMYLCATSRVGGGPSHTQYFGPGTRLTVL.

The V call is TRBV6-7, the J call TRBJ2-5; perhaps D is TRBD1 or TRBD2 (5 bases each). TRBV6-7 is reported as an ORF; its role is uncertain. The CDR3 totals 14 residues. The ends were cut back, 5 bases at V and 7 bases at J, with 17 bases in the middle. The CDR3 sequence: CASSEGPQDGTQYF. CDR3 nucleotide sequence: TGTGCCAGCAGTGAGGGACCGCAAGACGGGACCCAGTACTTC.